This T cell receptor (beta chain) came from a study of CD8+ T cells in alopecia areata. Extraction of RNA preceded its reverse transcription into cDNA, which served as the sequencing template. The data were produced by immunoSEQ multiplex PCR, yet TCRdb's version contains in-frame clones alone and is incomplete. The sample shows roughly 250,000 clones, 60% of them seen only once. V was shortened by 2 bases and J by 2 bases, with 9 bases between the two germline ends. The V gene's germline CDR1 is SQVTM and CDR2 ANQGSEA. The CDR3 has 13 amino acids. Treatment indicated: oral pan-JAK inhibitor, 5-10 mg twice daily. As for this clone: Other DNA sequences in the sample encode the same CDR3.

The material sequenced was CD4+ T cells sorted from blood, taken at week 52, from a patient treated with tofacitinib. This sequence joins TRBV29-1 and TRBJ1-1; weak D call: TRBD1 (5 bases). This TCR derives from a human donor with alopecia areata. The CDR3 sequence is CSVERQGNTEAFF. In DNA, the CDR3 is TGCAGCGTTGAACGTCAGGGAAACACTGAAGCTTTCTTT.